These 27 T cell receptor beta chains originate from one sample sequenced in a study of T cell clonotyping in hematopoietic cell transplantation. TCRdb keeps only in-frame clones here, not all; method: immunoSEQ multiplex PCR. The sample has 60,000 to 75,000 clones, around 94% seen once. Sequencing was performed on peripheral blood mononuclear cells. These receptors all stem from a man aged 45-65 years in good health. Some clones in this sample may be carry-over from other donors' samples.

The V and J genes are TRBV19 and TRBJ1-3; TRBD1 might be the D (5 bases). The V gene lost 9 bases and the J gene lost 0 bases, with 12 bases spanning the gap. The CDR3 has 14 amino acids. Germline CDR1 and CDR2: LNHDA and SQIVND (reference sequence). The CDR3 DNA follows: TGTGCCAGCACGACAGTCCTCTCTGGAAACACCATATATTTT. This gives the protein CASTTVLSGNTIYF. Full variable domain (remainder filled in from reference TRBV19 and TRBJ1-3): DGGITQSPKYLFRKEGQNVTLSCEQNLNHDAMYWYRQDPGQGLRLIYYSQIVNDFQKGDIAEGYSVSREKKESFPLTVTSAQKNPTAFYLCASTTVLSGNTIYFGEGSWLTVV.

The chain has TRBV6-6 and TRBJ1-2, with 10 positions matching TRBD1. The ends lost 5 bases at V and 6 bases at J; junction bases unmatched: 9. The CDR3 contains 15 residues. The germline V gene encodes CDR1 MNHNY and CDR2 SVGAGI (reference sequence). CDR3 loop: CASSRGTGDFNGYTF. DNA of the CDR3: TGTGCCAGCAGTCGTGGGACAGGGGACTTCAATGGCTACACCTTC.

This rearrangement joins TRBV29-1 to TRBJ1-2; no clear D gene. The CDR3 consists of 14 residues. Per germline, CDR1 SQVTM and CDR2 ANQGSEA. The V gene lost 0 bases and the J gene lost 2 bases, with 10 bases spanning the gap. The CDR3 DNA is TGCAGCGTTGAAGACAGTGGGCGGAACTATGGCTACACCTTC. Its protein product is CSVEDSGRNYGYTF.

V gene TRBV30 combines with J gene TRBJ1-4, with D uncertain. Germline CDR1 reads GTSNPN; CDR2 reads SVGIG (reference sequence). The CDR3 runs to 13 residues. The V end was cut by 6 bases, the J end by 3 bases, with 11 bases between. CDR3 nucleotide sequence: TGTGCCTGCCAACTGGCAGCTAATGAAAAACTGTTTTTT. It is translated as CACQLAANEKLFF.

The chain carries TRBV6-5 and TRBJ1-1, with a possible D match to TRBD1 (5 bases). Trimming took 4 bases from V and 5 from J, leaving 14 bases between them. The V gene's germline CDR1 is MNHEY and CDR2 SVGAGI. The CDR3 consists of 14 residues. CDR3 bases: TGTGCCAGCAGTTGGGGGAGGGCGGGTACTGAAGCTTTCTTT. It yields the protein CASSWGRAGTEAFF.

This clone has a single count. The J gene is TRBJ1-5, the V gene TRBV11-2; no clear D. This CDR3 contains 12 residues. CDR1 SGHAT and CDR2 FQNNGV come from the germline V gene. V was pared by 5 bases and J by 9 bases, with 11 bases between. The CDR3 reads CASSPVRGPQHF. The CDR3, as DNA: TGTGCCAGCAGCCCGGTTCGGGGGCCCCAGCATTTT.

The genes are TRBV14 and TRBJ2-7; D is uncertain. Germline CDR1 and CDR2: SGHDN and FVKESK. V lost 1 base and J lost 3, with 13 bases in between. The CDR3 totals 15 residues. The CDR3 bases are TGTGCCAGCAGCCAAGGAACCTTACCCAACTACGAGCAGTACTTC. Translation gives CASSQGTLPNYEQYF. Based on the CDR3 plus reference TRBV14 and TRBJ2-7, the full variable domain is EAGVTQFPSHSVIEKGQTVTLRCDPISGHDNLYWYRRVMGKEIKFLLHFVKESKQDESGMPNNRFLAERTGGTYSTLKVQPAELEDSGVYFCASSQGTLPNYEQYFGPGTRLTVT.

The gene calls are TRBV7-3 and TRBJ2-3; no reliable D call. Germline loops: CDR1 SGHTA, CDR2 FQGTGA. Trimming cost V 5 bases and J 4 bases, with 7 bases left between them. The CDR3 spans 12 residues. CDR3 amino acids: CASSLDSDTQYF. CDR3 nucleotide sequence: TGTGCCAGCAGCCTAGATTCAGATACGCAGTATTTT.

This sequence joins TRBV5-4 and TRBJ2-7; 7 positions match TRBD2. CDR3 length: 14 amino acids. V trimming: 7 bases; J trimming: 3 bases; junction bases outside the gene matches: 10. In germline, CDR1 is SGHNT, CDR2 YYREEE (reference sequence). The CDR3 DNA sequence: TGTGCCAGCTCGACAGCGGGGATGGGCTACGAGCAGTACTTC. Translated: CASSTAGMGYEQYF.

This sequence joins TRBV19 and TRBJ2-7; possibly TRBD2 for D (6 bases). CDR1 LNHDA and CDR2 SQIVND come from the germline V gene (reference sequence). V was cut by 0 bases and J by 6 bases, with 18 bases left in between. CDR3 length: 16 amino acids. CDR3 in amino acids: CASSIEGFGGSGEQYF. Written as DNA, the CDR3 is TGTGCCAGTAGTATAGAAGGCTTCGGGGGTTCCGGCGAGCAGTACTTC.

The chain couples TRBV6-6 to TRBJ1-2; D ambiguous. This CDR3 has 11 residues. Germline loops: CDR1 MNHNY, CDR2 SVGAGI (reference sequence). Trimming cost V 2 bases and J 7 bases, with 5 bases left between them. CDR3 in DNA: TGTGCCAGCAGTTACGAGGCTGGCTACACCTTC. This codes for CASSYEAGYTF.

This clone was observed a single time. V usage is TRBV19 and J usage is TRBJ1-6, with a possible D match to TRBD1 (5 bases). Trimming took off 7 bases at V and 9 bases at J, with 19 bases between the two ends. The CDR3 consists of 15 residues. CDR1 is LNHDA, CDR2 SQIVND, per germline (reference sequence). CDR3 region: CASTSSGDPGSPLHF. CDR3 nucleotides: TGTGCCAGTACCTCTAGTGGGGACCCAGGTTCACCCCTCCACTTT.

The rearrangement joins TRBV5-1 to TRBJ1-4, with D hard to call. The V and J ends lost 0 bases and 8 bases respectively, with 14 bases between them. Germline CDR1 reads SGHRS; CDR2 reads YFSETQ. The CDR3 has 15 amino acids. The CDR3 is CASSLGVSDREKLFF. CDR3 coding DNA: TGCGCCAGCAGCTTGGGGGTCTCCGATAGAGAAAAACTGTTTTTT.

This sequence joins TRBV29-1 and TRBJ2-5; no definite D call. The CDR3 extends over 12 amino acids. Trimming stripped 6 bases from V and 1 base from J, with 9 bases between. Germline-derived CDR1 and CDR2 are SQVTM and ANQGSEA. CDR3 protein: CSVRALQETQYF. The CDR3 nucleotides read TGCAGCGTACGAGCGCTCCAAGAGACCCAGTACTTC.

The chain carries TRBV2 and TRBJ1-1, with unresolved D. The V gene's germline CDR1 is SNHLY and CDR2 FYNNEI. Between the trimmed V and J ends, which lost 4 bases and 5 bases, there was a span of 17 bases. This CDR3 has 15 residues. The CDR3 DNA reads as TGTGCCAGCAGTGTCAGAACCACGTCCCAAACTGAAGCTTTCTTT. This gives the protein CASSVRTTSQTEAFF.

This clone was detected only once. V usage is TRBV5-1 and J usage is TRBJ2-1, with 9 nucleotides matching TRBD2. There are 14 residues in the CDR3. With 5 bases clipped from V and 6 bases from J, the junction kept 6 bases outside the gene matches. CDR1 and CDR2 (germline): SGHRS, YFSETQ. CDR3 amino acids: CASRVAGEFNEQFF. CDR3 bases: TGCGCCAGCAGAGTAGCGGGAGAATTCAATGAGCAGTTCTTC.

The J gene is TRBJ2-2, the V gene TRBV10-3; possibly TRBD1 for D (5 bases). Germline loops: CDR1 ENHRY, CDR2 SYGVKD. The V end lost 0 bases, the J end lost 0 bases, and 5 bases lay between the germline ends. CDR3 size: 15 residues. Here the CDR3 reads CAISESGPNTGELFF. The CDR3 DNA reads TGTGCCATCAGTGAGTCGGGGCCGAACACCGGGGAGCTGTTTTTT.

CDR3 sequence: CSVEDPTSVNYNEQFF. The CDR3 bases are TGCAGCGTTGAAGACCCGACTAGCGTGAACTACAATGAGCAGTTCTTC. The rearrangement joins TRBV29-1 to TRBJ2-1; 8 nucleotides match TRBD2. With V trimmed by 0 bases and J by 3 bases, 7 bases remained unmatched. CDR1 and CDR2 (germline): SQVTM, ANQGSEA. The CDR3 sequence is 16 residues long.

The chain links TRBV4-3 to TRBJ1-1, with D perhaps matching TRBD1 (5 bases). CDR3 length: 15 amino acids. The V and J ends lost 1 base and 1 base respectively, with 10 bases between them. CDR1 is LGHNA, CDR2 YSLEER, per germline. CDR3 residues: CASSQVDGANTEAFF. Here the CDR3 DNA reads TGCGCCAGCAGCCAAGTTGATGGGGCGAACACTGAAGCTTTCTTT.

This clone was picked up one time. The genes are TRBV30 and TRBJ1-4; TRBD1 matches 8 bases. This CDR3 comprises 14 residues. CDR1 GTSNPN and CDR2 SVGIG come from the germline V gene (reference sequence). The junction had 4 bases not matched to a gene; V was cut back by 4 bases and J by 3 bases. The CDR3 DNA reads as TGTGCCTGGATCAAACAGGGGGCTAATGAAAAACTGTTTTTT. It yields the protein CAWIKQGANEKLFF.

The gene calls are TRBV5-5 and TRBJ1-1; 8 bases are shared with TRBD1. Germline V gene sequence: CDR1 SGHKS, CDR2 YYEKEE (reference sequence). After removal of 0 bases from V and 3 bases from J, the junction contained 4 bases not matched to a gene. This CDR3 contains 15 residues. The chain's CDR3 is CASSLVGTGDTEAFF. CDR3 bases: TGTGCCAGCAGCTTGGTGGGGACAGGAGACACTGAAGCTTTCTTT.

The chain combines TRBV28 with TRBJ1-5; TRBD1 matches 9 bases. Trimming at V came to 4 bases and at J to 4 bases, leaving 2 bases not matched to a gene. The CDR3 has 14 residues. CDR1 and CDR2 (germline): MDHEN, SYDVKM. In DNA form, the CDR3 reads TGTGCCAGCAGTTACAGGGGGCTGAATCAGCCCCAGCATTTT. It codes for CASSYRGLNQPQHF. Full variable domain (missing parts from reference TRBV28 and TRBJ1-5): DVKVTQSSRYLVKRTGEKVFLECVQDMDHENMFWYRQDPGLGLRLIYFSYDVKMKEKGDIPEGYSVSREKKERFSLILESASTNQTSMYLCASSYRGLNQPQHFGDGTRLSIL.

This chain connects TRBV10-3 to TRBJ2-7; D uncertain. CDR1 is ENHRY, CDR2 SYGVKD, per germline. V was trimmed by 1 base and J by 3 bases, leaving 1 base between them. The CDR3 is 11 amino acids. The DNA for the CDR3 is TGTGCCATCAGTGAGTTCTACGAGCAGTACTTC. Protein product: CAISEFYEQYF.

This clone has a single count. The rearrangement joins TRBV9 to TRBJ2-3; TRBD2 matches at 8 bases. This CDR3 contains 16 residues. The V gene end was trimmed by 1 base and the J gene end by 6 bases; junction bases not matched to a gene: 10. Germline V CDR1 and CDR2: SGDLS, YYNGEE. The CDR3 DNA reads TGTGCCAGCAGCGTATCAGATTTAGCGGGAATGGATACGCAGTATTTT. Translation: CASSVSDLAGMDTQYF.

This clone was seen a few times. V is TRBV5-1 and J is TRBJ2-7, with D tentatively TRBD1 (5 bases). This CDR3 comprises 13 residues. V was cut by 0 bases and J by 5 bases, with 9 bases left in between. Germline CDR1 SGHRS, CDR2 YFSETQ. For the CDR3, the DNA is TGCGCCAGCAGCTTGGTGGGCAGGGACGAGCAGTACTTC. This translates into CASSLVGRDEQYF.

The chain combines TRBV6-6 with TRBJ1-2, with a tentative D call TRBD1 (5 bases). Trimming cost V 0 bases and J 2 bases, with 10 bases left between them. Germline lookup yields CDR1 MNHNY and CDR2 SVGAGI (reference sequence). This CDR3 is built from 15 residues. CDR3 residues: CASSYSPRGNYGYTF. CDR3 nucleotides: TGTGCCAGCAGTTACTCTCCTAGGGGAAACTATGGCTACACCTTC.

The chain uses TRBV9 and TRBJ1-5; TRBD1 matches at 7 bases. Germline CDR1 is SGDLS and CDR2 is YYNGEE. This CDR3 region has 14 residues. V was clipped by 8 bases and J by 3 bases; unmatched bases: 8. This CDR3 reads CASNTGVPNQPQHF. CDR3 coding DNA: TGTGCCAGTAATACAGGGGTCCCCAATCAGCCCCAGCATTTT.